The clone carrying this TCR beta chain appeared many times. Its antigen is not known. This specimen comes from a study of T cell repertoires in cytomegalovirus infection. Each CDR3 protein gets one entry after TCRdb re-called the reads with MiXCR. The sample holds roughly 120,000 distinct CDR3 sequences, 10% seen once. Study-level results: Identification of carriers of CMV plus the relevant HLA was achieved through cumulative public TCR beta family frequency.

Germline CDR1 is MNHEY and CDR2 is SVGEGT. CDR3 length equals 15 residues. Trimming stripped 7 bases from V and 4 bases from J, with 17 bases between. The sequencing sample was made of PBMCs, sequenced either directly or after in vitro stimulation (not recorded which). The rearrangement uses TRBV6-2 or TRBV6-3 and TRBJ2-1; TRBD2 is a possible D gene (6 bases). The origin of this receptor is a human donor in good health (CMV status not recorded). Some clones in this sample may be carry-over from other donors' samples. As DNA, the CDR3 is TGTGCCAGCACTGTAGCACTAGCCGCTTACAATGAGCAGTTCTTC. Its protein product is CASTVALAAYNEQFF.